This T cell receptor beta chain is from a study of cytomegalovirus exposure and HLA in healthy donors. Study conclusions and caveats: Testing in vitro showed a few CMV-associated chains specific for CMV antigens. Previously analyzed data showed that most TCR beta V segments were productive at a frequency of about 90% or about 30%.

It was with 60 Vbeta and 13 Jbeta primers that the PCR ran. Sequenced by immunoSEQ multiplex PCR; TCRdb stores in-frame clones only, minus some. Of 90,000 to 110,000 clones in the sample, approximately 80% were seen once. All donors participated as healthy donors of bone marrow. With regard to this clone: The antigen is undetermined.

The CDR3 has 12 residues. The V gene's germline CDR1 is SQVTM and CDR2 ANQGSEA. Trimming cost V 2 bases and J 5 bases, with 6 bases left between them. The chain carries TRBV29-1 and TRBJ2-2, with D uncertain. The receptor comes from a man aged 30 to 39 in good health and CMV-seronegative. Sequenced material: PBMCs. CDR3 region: CSVEHGTGELFF. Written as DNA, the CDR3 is TGCAGCGTTGAACACGGGACCGGGGAGCTGTTTTTT.